This TCR beta chain was captured in a study of regulatory T cells in long-lasting Graves disease. iRepertoire HTBI primers and Arm-PCR of CDR3 regions built TCR beta libraries. One entry per CDR3 protein, called by TCRdb with MiXCR from the multiplex PCR reads. The repertoire has 350,000 to 450,000 distinct CDR3 sequences, roughly a fifth of them found once; the top ten carry around 15%. Sample time point: persistent/refractory GD, antithyroid drugs over 5 years with positive TRAb. Following extraction of RNA from PBMCs, that RNA was used to make the TCR library. Patients hailed from an endocrinology department in Xi'an, China. Findings of the study overall: With persistent disease, TRBV28, TRBJ1-2 and TRBJ2-5 were the favored segments. Persistent Graves' cases showed lower TCR diversity than newly diagnosed cases. Having only a small sample size may have limited accuracy.

Germline CDR1 is MNHEY and CDR2 is SVGAGI. V lost 2 bases, J lost 1 base, and 9 bases lay in between. The CDR3 covers 15 residues. This clonotype was detected many times. The antigen remains unidentified. V and J are TRBV6-5 and TRBJ1-5, with D tentatively TRBD1 (6 bases). The sample in question was peripheral blood mononuclear cells (PBMCs), obtained when the disease was refractory, from a patient treated with antithyroid drugs. This receptor was obtained from a female donor with Graves disease. The CDR3 protein is CASSYPGQSNQPQHF. The DNA for the CDR3 is TGTGCCAGCAGTTACCCCGGACAGAGCAATCAGCCCCAGCATTTT.